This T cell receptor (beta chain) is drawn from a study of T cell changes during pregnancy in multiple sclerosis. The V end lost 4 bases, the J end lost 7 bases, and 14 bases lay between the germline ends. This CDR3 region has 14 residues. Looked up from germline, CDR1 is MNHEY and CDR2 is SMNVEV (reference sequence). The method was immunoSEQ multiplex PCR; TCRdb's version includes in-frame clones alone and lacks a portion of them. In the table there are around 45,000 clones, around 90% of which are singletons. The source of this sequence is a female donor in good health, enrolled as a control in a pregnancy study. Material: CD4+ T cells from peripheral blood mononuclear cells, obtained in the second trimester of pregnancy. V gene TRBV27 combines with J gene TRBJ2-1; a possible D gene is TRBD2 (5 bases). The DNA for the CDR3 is TGTGCCAGCAGTTCAAAAACTCTAGCAAATGAGCAGTTCTTC. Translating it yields CASSSKTLANEQFF.